This T cell receptor beta chain was sequenced during a study of blood T cell repertoires in COVID-19. The CDR3 is 16 residues long. Germline V gene sequence: CDR1 MGHRA, CDR2 YSYEKL. V shed 6 bases and J shed 1 base, with 16 bases lying between them. Under the authors' procedure: How many nucleated cells were present was estimated from reference gene primer amplification. Clones were sequenced by immunoSEQ multiplex PCR, and TCRdb holds only the in-frame ones, with some missing. The DNA was the basis for D and trimming; V, J and clone size are from that table. The sample consists of about 250,000 clones, 80% to 85% of them appearing once. This study enrolled people aged 18 to 89 from under 25 US geographic areas. Cohort 3 donors were reported recovered after two negative PCRs, clearance, or symptom resolution.

Sequenced: PBMCs or T cells enriched from blood (not recorded which). The V and J genes are TRBV4-1 and TRBJ1-5, with D hard to call. This receptor was taken from a man aged 45-65 years who had recovered from COVID-19. The CDR3 here is CASRNMLGGSNQPQHF. Here the CDR3 DNA reads TGCGCCAGCAGAAACATGCTAGGAGGGAGCAATCAGCCCCAGCATTTT.